This is a list of T cell receptor beta chains from one sample in a study of blood T cell repertoires in COVID-19. The table came from immunoSEQ multiplex PCR; TCRdb's copy has only in-frame clones and leaves some out. Of tens of thousands of clones listed, less than 90% were seen once; the top ten hold around 2.9%. The sequenced sample consisted of peripheral blood. Receptor source: a man at least 80 years old with acute or convalescent COVID-19. Both conserved end residues are trimmed from each CDR3. Size values are once, few and many counts, or a class for expanded clones, and some rows have none.

clone size: NA
CDR3 length: 15
J gene: TRBJ1-2
V gene: TRBV7-2
CDR3 protein: ASSTSGTGGVMYGYT

clone size: NA
CDR3 length: 15
J gene: TRBJ1-3
V gene: TRBV5-6
CDR3 protein: ASSHPQVGLSGNTIY

clone size: NA
CDR3 length: 13
J gene: TRBJ1-1
V gene: TRBV3-1/TRBV3-2
CDR3 protein: ASSQEGQGGTEAF

clone size: NA
CDR3 length: 13
J gene: TRBJ1-5
V gene: TRBV5-1
CDR3 protein: ASSPDGRGDQPQH

clone size: few
CDR3 length: 10
J gene: TRBJ2-2
V gene: TRBV19
CDR3 protein: ASIPRTGELF

clone size: NA
CDR3 length: 12
J gene: TRBJ2-7
V gene: TRBV29-1
CDR3 protein: SVRTSGSSYEQY

clone size: NA
CDR3 length: 12
J gene: TRBJ2-1
V gene: TRBV28
CDR3 protein: ASRVGRANNEQF

clone size: few
CDR3 length: 13
J gene: TRBJ2-3
V gene: TRBV11-3
CDR3 protein: ASSRGVGGADTQY

clone size: NA
CDR3 length: 12
J gene: TRBJ1-6
V gene: TRBV6-4
CDR3 protein: ASSLQGRNSPLH

clone size: once
CDR3 length: 13
J gene: TRBJ1-2
V gene: TRBV6-5
CDR3 protein: ASSYSFWGDYGYT

clone size: once
CDR3 length: 14
J gene: TRBJ2-2
V gene: TRBV9
CDR3 protein: ASSLRTGSNTGELF

clone size: NA
CDR3 length: 12
J gene: TRBJ2-4
V gene: TRBV5-6
CDR3 protein: ASSLRGAANIQY

clone size: NA
CDR3 length: 13
J gene: TRBJ1-5
V gene: TRBV18
CDR3 protein: ASSPNRAGNQPQH

clone size: NA
CDR3 length: 12
J gene: TRBJ2-5
V gene: TRBV7-2
CDR3 protein: ASSSGTGMETQY

clone size: NA
CDR3 length: 13
J gene: TRBJ2-3
V gene: TRBV13
CDR3 protein: ASSSRPSQSDTQY

clone size: NA
CDR3 length: 13
J gene: TRBJ2-2
V gene: TRBV24-1
CDR3 protein: ATSDPVTNTGELF

clone size: NA
CDR3 length: 10
J gene: TRBJ2-7
V gene: TRBV3-1/TRBV3-2
CDR3 protein: ASSLQGFEQY

clone size: NA
CDR3 length: 14
J gene: TRBJ2-5
V gene: TRBV19
CDR3 protein: ASSPGLAGTQRTQY

clone size: NA
CDR3 length: 12
J gene: TRBJ1-2
V gene: TRBV6-6
CDR3 protein: ASSLRQSVYGYT

clone size: once
CDR3 length: 12
J gene: TRBJ2-1
V gene: TRBV7-9
CDR3 protein: ASNVMAGGGEQF

clone size: NA
CDR3 length: 12
J gene: TRBJ1-6
V gene: TRBV11-2
CDR3 protein: ASSFRQGNSPLH

clone size: NA
CDR3 length: 12
J gene: TRBJ1-6
V gene: TRBV4-3
CDR3 protein: ASSQEDRNSPLH

clone size: few
CDR3 length: 11
J gene: TRBJ1-1
V gene: TRBV12-3/TRBV12-4
CDR3 protein: ASKGTVKTEAF

clone size: once
CDR3 length: 15
J gene: TRBJ1-4
V gene: TRBV24-1
CDR3 protein: ATSDSPRSGINEKLF

clone size: NA
CDR3 length: 9
J gene: TRBJ2-7
V gene: TRBV11-3
CDR3 protein: ASSLGRATY

clone size: NA
CDR3 length: 13
J gene: TRBJ1-5
V gene: TRBV30
CDR3 protein: AWSLAGGSNQPQH

clone size: once
CDR3 length: 14
J gene: TRBJ2-1
V gene: TRBV9
CDR3 protein: ASSATTASSYNEQF

clone size: NA
CDR3 length: 11
J gene: TRBJ2-7
V gene: TRBV7-9
CDR3 protein: ASSLGAILEQY

clone size: NA
CDR3 length: 13
J gene: TRBJ1-1
V gene: TRBV27
CDR3 protein: ASSLSSGQGAGAF

clone size: NA
CDR3 length: 12
J gene: TRBJ1-6
V gene: TRBV6-5
CDR3 protein: ASNGGSYNSPLH

clone size: NA
CDR3 length: 13
J gene: TRBJ1-2
V gene: TRBV5-4
CDR3 protein: ASSPEIGQGGGYT

clone size: NA
CDR3 length: 12
J gene: TRBJ2-7
V gene: TRBV15
CDR3 protein: ATSRDRGPFEQY

clone size: NA
CDR3 length: 12
J gene: TRBJ1-1
V gene: TRBV18
CDR3 protein: ASSQPDRRTEAF

clone size: NA
CDR3 length: 13
J gene: TRBJ2-3
V gene: TRBV5-1
CDR3 protein: ASSPFGQGGDTQY

clone size: NA
CDR3 length: 12
J gene: TRBJ2-2
V gene: TRBV4-1
CDR3 protein: ASSPGLGGGGLF

clone size: NA
CDR3 length: 12
J gene: TRBJ2-1
V gene: TRBV6-2/TRBV6-3
CDR3 protein: ASSPGLTYNEQF

clone size: NA
CDR3 length: 13
J gene: TRBJ2-1
V gene: TRBV29-1
CDR3 protein: SVEESLAGGIEQF

clone size: NA
CDR3 length: 12
J gene: TRBJ1-5
V gene: TRBV2
CDR3 protein: ASSGQGGGQPQH

clone size: NA
CDR3 length: 12
J gene: TRBJ1-1
V gene: TRBV10-3
CDR3 protein: AISNLGENTEAF

clone size: NA
CDR3 length: 12
J gene: TRBJ1-2
V gene: TRBV2
CDR3 protein: ASSVGQGSYGYT

clone size: NA
CDR3 length: 13
J gene: TRBJ1-1
V gene: TRBV29-1
CDR3 protein: SVGWAGTVNTEAF

clone size: NA
CDR3 length: 13
J gene: TRBJ2-1
V gene: TRBV27
CDR3 protein: ASSPGLAGYNEQF

clone size: NA
CDR3 length: 13
J gene: TRBJ1-6
V gene: TRBV5-6
CDR3 protein: ASSLRVQGTSPLH

clone size: NA
CDR3 length: 15
J gene: TRBJ1-5
V gene: TRBV13
CDR3 protein: ASSHRQGGLANQPQH

clone size: NA
CDR3 length: 9
J gene: TRBJ2-2
V gene: TRBV10-3
CDR3 protein: AISGTGELF

clone size: few
CDR3 length: 11
J gene: TRBJ1-2
V gene: TRBV5-4
CDR3 protein: ASSPSGGYGYT

clone size: NA
CDR3 length: 11
J gene: TRBJ1-1
V gene: TRBV6-4
CDR3 protein: ASRQTDRGLAF

clone size: NA
CDR3 length: 18
J gene: TRBJ2-7
V gene: TRBV5-4
CDR3 protein: ASSPRRRGTSGSWGYEQY

clone size: NA
CDR3 length: 10
J gene: TRBJ2-5
V gene: TRBV5-5
CDR3 protein: ASSPSGGTQY

clone size: NA
CDR3 length: 13
J gene: TRBJ2-7
V gene: TRBV5-6
CDR3 protein: ASSGGTSGTYEQY

clone size: NA
CDR3 length: 12
J gene: TRBJ1-2
V gene: TRBV7-2
CDR3 protein: ASSLDGGRGGYT

clone size: NA
CDR3 length: 15
J gene: TRBJ2-1
V gene: TRBV24-1
CDR3 protein: ATSDASPGQGGNEQF

clone size: NA
CDR3 length: 12
J gene: TRBJ1-5
V gene: TRBV19
CDR3 protein: ASSNQGSNQPQH